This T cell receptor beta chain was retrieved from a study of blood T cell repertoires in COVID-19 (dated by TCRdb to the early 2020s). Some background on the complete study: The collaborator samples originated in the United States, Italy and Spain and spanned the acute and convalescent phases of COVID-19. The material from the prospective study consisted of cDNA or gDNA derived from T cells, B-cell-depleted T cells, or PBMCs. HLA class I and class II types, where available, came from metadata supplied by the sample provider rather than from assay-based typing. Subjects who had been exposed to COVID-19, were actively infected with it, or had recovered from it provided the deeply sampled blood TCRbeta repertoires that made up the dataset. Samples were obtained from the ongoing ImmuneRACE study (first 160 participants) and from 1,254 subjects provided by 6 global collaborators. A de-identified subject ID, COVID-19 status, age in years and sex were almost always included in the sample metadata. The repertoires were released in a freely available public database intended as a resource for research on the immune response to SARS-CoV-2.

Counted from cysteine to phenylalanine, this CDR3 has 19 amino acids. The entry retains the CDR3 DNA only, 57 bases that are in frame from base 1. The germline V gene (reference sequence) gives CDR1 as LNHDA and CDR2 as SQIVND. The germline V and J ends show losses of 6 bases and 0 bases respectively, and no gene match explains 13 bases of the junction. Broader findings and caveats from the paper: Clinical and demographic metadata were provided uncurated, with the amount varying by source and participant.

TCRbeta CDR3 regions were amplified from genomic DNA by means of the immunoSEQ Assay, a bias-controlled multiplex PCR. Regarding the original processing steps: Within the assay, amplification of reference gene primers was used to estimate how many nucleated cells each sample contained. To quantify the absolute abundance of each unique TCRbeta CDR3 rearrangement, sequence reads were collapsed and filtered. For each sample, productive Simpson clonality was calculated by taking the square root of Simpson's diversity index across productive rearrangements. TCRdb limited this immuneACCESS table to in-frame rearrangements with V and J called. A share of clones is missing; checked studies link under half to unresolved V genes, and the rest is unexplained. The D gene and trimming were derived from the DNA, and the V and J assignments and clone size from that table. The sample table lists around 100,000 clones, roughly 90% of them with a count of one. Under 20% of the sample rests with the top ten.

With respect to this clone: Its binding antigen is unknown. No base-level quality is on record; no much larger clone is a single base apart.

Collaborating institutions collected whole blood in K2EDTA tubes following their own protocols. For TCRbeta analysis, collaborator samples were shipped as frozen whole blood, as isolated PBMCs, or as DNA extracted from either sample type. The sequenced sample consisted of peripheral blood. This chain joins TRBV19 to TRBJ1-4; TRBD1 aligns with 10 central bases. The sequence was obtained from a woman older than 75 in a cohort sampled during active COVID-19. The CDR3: CASSRPGQGSRATNEKLFF. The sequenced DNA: TGTGCCAGTAGCAGACCGGGACAGGGGAGCAGGGCAACTAATGAAAAACTGTTTTTT.